Below are 15 T cell receptor beta chains sequenced from a single sample in a study of T cells in Graves' hyperthyroidism and ophthalmopathy. What was amplified from RNA transcripts were TCR beta CDR3 regions. The HTBI primer set was used in a first-round RT-PCR of the TCR CDR3. TCRdb re-derived calls from the multiplex PCR reads in MiXCR, one entry per CDR3 protein. The data contain roughly 300,000 distinct CDR3 sequences, about 15% of them singletons. The sample comprised blood. These receptors all come from a woman in her 30s with Graves' hyperthyroidism.

This chain links TRBV6-1 with TRBJ2-3; D remains ambiguous. This CDR3 comprises 13 residues. The germline CDR1 and CDR2 sequences are MNHNS and SASEGT. Trimming took 7 bases from V and 2 from J, leaving 10 bases between them. CDR3 in DNA: TGTGCCAGCAATCTAGGGTTCACAGATACGCAGTATTTT. It is translated as CASNLGFTDTQYF.

This clonotype was seen at least ten times. The chain couples TRBV2 to TRBJ2-1; D gene ambiguous. This CDR3 comprises 12 residues. Germline V gene lookup returns CDR1 SNHLY and CDR2 FYNNEI. Trimming took 4 bases from V and 4 from J, leaving 5 bases between them. Here the CDR3 reads CASSGNYNEQFF. The CDR3 DNA reads TGTGCCAGCAGTGGAAATTACAATGAGCAGTTCTTC.

This clonotype was counted a few times. The V and J genes are TRBV29-1 and TRBJ1-2, with TRBD1 matching 7 bases. Germline CDR1 SQVTM, CDR2 ANQGSEA. Losses at the gene ends were 5 bases for V and 7 bases for J; bases not matched to a gene: 13. The length of the CDR3 is 14 residues. DNA of the CDR3: TGCAGCGTTACATTACAGGGGATTGAAGGTGGCTACACCTTC. It specifies CSVTLQGIEGGYTF.

J is TRBJ2-7 and V is TRBV29-1; TRBD2 agrees at 9 bases. The length of the CDR3 is 13 residues. Trimming removed 5 bases from V and 4 bases from J; junction bases left unmatched: 6. In germline, CDR1 is SQVTM, CDR2 ANQGSEA. The DNA for the CDR3 is TGCAGCGTTACGACTAGCGGAACTTACGAGCAGTACTTC. It translates to CSVTTSGTYEQYF.

The chain joins TRBV15 to TRBJ2-7; 7 nucleotides align to TRBD2. CDR1 and CDR2 from the germline V gene are LNHNV and YYDKDF (reference sequence). Germline trimming cut 1 base from V and 2 bases from J; bases unmatched to any gene: 8. The CDR3 consists of 16 residues. CDR3 loop: CATSRVGGRIPYEQYF. DNA for the CDR3: TGTGCCACCAGCAGAGTGGGGGGGAGGATCCCCTACGAGCAGTACTTC. Based on the CDR3 plus reference TRBV15 and TRBJ2-7, the full variable domain is DAMVIQNPRYQVTQFGKPVTLSCSQTLNHNVMYWYQQKSSQAPKLLFHYYDKDFNNEADTPDNFQSRRPNTSFCFLDIRSPGLGDTAMYLCATSRVGGRIPYEQYFGPGTRLTVT.

This clonotype is a singleton in its sample. A clone one base away is much larger, so this may be a read error. The V and J genes are TRBV28 and TRBJ1-3; perhaps TRBD1 as D (6 bases). The germline V gene has CDR1 MDHEN and CDR2 SYDVKM. The CDR3 extends over 14 amino acids. CDR3 residues: CASSLGGPGNTIHF. CDR3 in DNA: TGTGCCAGCAGCCTCGGGGGGCCTGGAAACACCATACATTTT. The full variable domain, in which reference TRBV28 and TRBJ1-3 provide the parts outside the CDR3, is DVKVTQSSRYLVKRTGEKVFLECVQDMDHENMFWYRQDPGLGLRLIYFSYDVKMKEKGDIPEGYSVSREKKERFSLILESASTNQTSMYLCASSLGGPGNTIHFGEGSWLTVV.

This clonotype was found many times. The rearrangement joins TRBV11-1 to TRBJ2-1; perhaps TRBD1 as D (5 bases). The CDR3 runs 15 residues. Per germline, CDR1 SGHAT and CDR2 FQDESV (reference sequence). V gave up 5 bases and J gave up 5 bases, with 16 bases separating them. The DNA for the CDR3 is TGTGCCAGCAGCCGGGCATCAGGGAACAACAATGAGCAGTTCTTC. Translation: CASSRASGNNNEQFF.

In its sample, this clonotype was seen many times. The chain joins TRBV27 to TRBJ2-1; D is possibly TRBD1 (5 bases). CDR1 and CDR2 (germline): MNHEY, SMNVEV (reference sequence). V was trimmed by 6 bases and J by 9 bases, leaving 9 bases between them. The CDR3 totals 11 residues. CDR3 sequence (DNA): TGTGCCAGCAGGTGGGGCGGTGAGCAGTTCTTC. Translating it yields CASRWGGEQFF.

This clonotype was seen only a few times. This sequence joins TRBV7-9 and TRBJ2-1; 11 bases are shared with TRBD2. V trimming: 5 bases; J trimming: 5 bases; junction bases outside the gene matches: 23. The CDR3 is 21 residues long. The germline V gene has CDR1 SEHNR and CDR2 FQNEAQ (reference sequence). The chain's CDR3 is CASSRRRASGRRAVSNNEQFF. CDR3 bases: TGTGCCAGCAGCAGAAGGAGGGCTAGCGGGAGGAGGGCCGTCTCGAACAATGAGCAGTTCTTC. Combining the CDR3 with reference TRBV7-9 and TRBJ2-1 gives the whole variable domain DTGVSQNPRHKITKRGQNVTFRCDPISEHNRLYWYRQTLGQGPEFLTYFQNEAQLEKSRLLSDRFSAERPKGSFSTLEIQRTEQGDSAMYLCASSRRRASGRRAVSNNEQFFGPGTRLTVL.

This chain connects TRBV7-2 to TRBJ2-7, with D perhaps being TRBD1 or TRBD2 (5 bases each). Trimming cost V 4 bases and J 2 bases, with 15 bases left between them. This CDR3 region has 15 residues. Germline V CDR1 and CDR2: SGHTA, FQGNSA. CDR3 sequence reads: CASSSPGTGTYEQYF. Here the CDR3 DNA reads TGTGCCAGCAGCTCCCCCGGGACGGGTACCTACGAGCAGTACTTC.

In its sample, this clonotype was seen a few times. The chain is built from TRBV6-9 and TRBJ1-2, with TRBD1 identical over 8 bases. V gave up 4 bases and J gave up 2 bases; unmatched junction bases: 6. The CDR3 runs to 15 residues. CDR1 MNHGY and CDR2 SVAAGI come from the germline V gene. The chain's CDR3 is CASSSDRAINYGYTF. As DNA, the CDR3 is TGTGCCAGCAGTTCGGACAGGGCGATCAACTATGGCTACACCTTC.

The chain is built from TRBV2 and TRBJ2-7; D is unclear. The germline CDR1 and CDR2 sequences are SNHLY and FYNNEI. With 4 bases removed from V and 4 bases from J, the gap between germline ends came to 14 bases. The length of the CDR3 is 14 residues. CDR3 in amino acids: CASSGPKSFYEQYF. The CDR3 nucleotides are TGTGCCAGCAGTGGACCCAAGAGCTTTTACGAGCAGTACTTC.

On this clonotype itself: At one boundary the junction diverges from the germline segment, which might be a read error. The V gene is TRBV4-1, the J gene TRBJ2-5; 14 bases are shared with TRBD2. CDR3 size: 20 residues. Germline V gives CDR1 MGHRA, CDR2 YSYEKL. The CDR3 loop is CASSQDRTSGRKGVQETQYF. The CDR3 nucleotides are TGTGCCAGCAGCCAAGACCGGACTAGCGGGAGGAAGGGGGTCCAAGAGACCCAGTACTTC.

V and J are TRBV20-1 and TRBJ1-2; D remains ambiguous. Trimming pared 3 bases from V and 0 bases from J, leaving 8 bases between. Germline values: CDR1 DFQATT, CDR2 SNEGSKA (reference sequence). This CDR3 is built from 13 residues. CDR3 in amino acids: CSASPGTNYGYTF. For the CDR3, the DNA is TGCAGTGCTAGTCCGGGGACTAACTATGGCTACACCTTC.

This clonotype has only a few counts. V is TRBV27 and J is TRBJ2-3; D is undetermined. CDR1 and CDR2 from the germline V gene are MNHEY and SMNVEV (reference sequence). Trimming stripped 1 base from V and 1 base from J, with 6 bases between. CDR3 length: 14 residues. The DNA for the CDR3 is TGTGCCAGCAGTTTATTCGCGGGCACAGATACGCAGTATTTT. Amino acids: CASSLFAGTDTQYF.